The present entry profiles one TCR beta chain with its context. The germline V gene has CDR1 SGHRS and CDR2 YFSETQ. This CDR3 spans 13 amino acids. The V gene end was trimmed by 5 bases and the J gene end by 3 bases; junction bases not matched to a gene: 3. The sample belongs to a study of cytotoxic CD8 clonotypes in ibrutinib-treated CLL. The data were produced by immunoSEQ multiplex PCR, yet TCRdb's version contains in-frame clones alone and is incomplete. The sample shows about 200,000 clones, approximately 79% of them seen only once. The chain carries TRBV5-1 and TRBJ2-3; 7 bases agree with TRBD1. The TCR comes from a human donor with chronic lymphocytic leukemia. Sample: PBMCs, taken after 12 months of ibrutinib treatment. CDR3 nucleotides: TGCGCCAGCAGACAGACAGGGACAGATACGCAGTATTTT. Amino acids: CASRQTGTDTQYF.